A single sample is the source of the 30 T cell receptor beta chains below, sequenced in a study of blood T cell repertoires in COVID-19. Sequenced by immunoSEQ multiplex PCR; TCRdb stores in-frame clones only, minus some. The top ten clones hold around a sixth of a sample with roughly 43,000 clones, 85% to 90% of them seen once. The sample comprised peripheral blood. The receptors were gathered from a human donor in a cohort sampled during active COVID-19.

This clone showed up just once. This chain uses TRBV29-1 with TRBJ1-2; TRBD1 matches at 9 bases. Trimming took 0 bases from V and 4 from J; bases not matched to a gene: 3. The germline CDR1 and CDR2 sequences are SQVTM and ANQGSEA. The length of the CDR3 is 14 residues. The CDR3 bases are TGCAGCGTTGAAGAACAGGGGGCTGGCTATGGCTACACCTTC. Translation: CSVEEQGAGYGYTF.

This chain joins TRBV9 and TRBJ2-7; 7 bases line up with TRBD1. Germline V gene data show CDR1 as SGDLS and CDR2 as YYNGEE. Trimming at V came to 4 bases and at J to 7 bases, leaving 14 bases not matched to a gene. The CDR3 runs to 15 residues. CDR3 loop: CASSPSINPTGEQYF. The CDR3 DNA reads as TGTGCCAGCAGCCCGAGCATAAACCCGACAGGGGAGCAGTACTTC.

The genes are TRBV19 and TRBJ2-1; 14 bases are a match to TRBD2. This CDR3 comprises 15 residues. Trimming at V came to 6 bases and at J to 8 bases, leaving 6 bases not matched to a gene. Germline V gene data show CDR1 as LNHDA and CDR2 as SQIVND (reference sequence). CDR3 bases: TGTGCCAGTAGGAGGGGACTAGCGGGAGAGGATGAGCAGTTCTTC. Residues: CASRRGLAGEDEQFF.

The chain recombines TRBV11-1 with TRBJ2-3; weak D call: TRBD1 (6 bases). The germline CDR1 and CDR2 sequences are SGHAT and FQDESV (reference sequence). V was shortened by 5 bases and J by 2 bases, with 11 bases between the two germline ends. The CDR3 runs to 14 residues. CDR3 sequence (DNA): TGTGCCAGCAGCCGACAGGCGCTCACAGATACGCAGTATTTT. This encodes CASSRQALTDTQYF.

The chain links TRBV4-3 to TRBJ1-2; the match to TRBD1 covers 12 bases. Trimming cost V 4 bases and J 6 bases; bases outside gene matches: 3. CDR1 is LGHNA and CDR2 is YSLEER in the germline V gene. CDR3 length: 14 amino acids. CDR3 nucleotide sequence: TGCGCCAGCAGCCCGGGACAGGGGGCGGATGGCTACACCTTC. This codes for CASSPGQGADGYTF.

The gene calls are TRBV28 and TRBJ2-5, with TRBD1 identical over 9 bases. V gave up 2 bases and J gave up 5 bases; unmatched junction bases: 9. This CDR3 is 16 amino acids long. The V gene's germline CDR1 is MDHEN and CDR2 SYDVKM. The chain's CDR3 is CASSLEKQGADETQYF. DNA for the CDR3: TGTGCCAGCAGTTTAGAAAAACAGGGGGCGGACGAGACCCAGTACTTC.

This clone was recorded once. The chain joins TRBV28 to TRBJ1-5; 8 bases are a match to TRBD1. CDR3 size: 15 residues. V dropped 2 bases and J dropped 7; count of bases not matched to a gene: 7. The germline V gene encodes CDR1 MDHEN and CDR2 SYDVKM. CDR3 in DNA: TGTGCCAGCAGTTTACTCGACAGGGGACGGCAGCCCCAGCATTTT. Translated: CASSLLDRGRQPQHF.

This clone was seen just once. The V gene is TRBV7-3, the J gene TRBJ1-1; D perhaps matches TRBD1 (5 bases). Germline CDR1 reads SGHTA; CDR2 reads FQGTGA. CDR3 length: 15 amino acids. The V end lost 2 bases, the J end lost 5 bases, and 15 bases lay between the germline ends. DNA for the CDR3: TGTGCCAGCAGCTTAGTAGCGGGGCGTGGGACTGAAGCTTTCTTT. The encoded protein is CASSLVAGRGTEAFF.

This chain connects TRBV6-5 to TRBJ2-7, with D possibly being TRBD1 (7 bases). Germline CDR1 and CDR2: MNHEY and SVGAGI. This CDR3 has 14 residues. Trimming left V 2 bases short and J 4 bases short, with 12 bases between. CDR3 DNA sequence: TGTGCCAGCAGTTACGTGCAGGGGGGATACGAGCAGTACTTC. Its protein product is CASSYVQGGYEQYF.

This clone occurred once. CDR3 in DNA: TGTGCCAGCAGCCAATGGGACAGGGACACCGGGGAGCTGTTTTTT. Translation: CASSQWDRDTGELFF. The rearrangement joins TRBV3-1 (or the pseudogene TRBV3-2) to TRBJ2-2, with 9 bases identical to TRBD1. There are 15 residues in the CDR3. V trimming: 2 bases; J trimming: 3 bases; junction bases outside the gene matches: 1. From germline, CDR1 is LGHDT and CDR2 YNNKEL (reference sequence).

The CDR3 DNA reads TGTGCCAGCAGCTTGGGACAGGGGACTAATGAAAAACTGTTTTTT. It translates to CASSLGQGTNEKLFF. The chain links TRBV9 to TRBJ1-4; 10 bases map to TRBD1. The germline V gene encodes CDR1 SGDLS and CDR2 YYNGEE. V dropped 4 bases and J dropped 2; count of bases not matched to a gene: 2. This CDR3 region has 15 residues.

V usage is TRBV2 and J usage is TRBJ1-4, with 8 bases aligning to TRBD1. J lost 10 bases, V lost 7 bases, and 8 bases had no gene match. Germline assignment: CDR1 SNHLY and CDR2 FYNNEI. This CDR3 has 13 residues. The CDR3 nucleotides read TGTGCCAGCACTGGACAGGGTGGAGGAAAACTGTTTTTT. This gives the protein CASTGQGGGKLFF.

This CDR3 is CASSLDRGSGRVQYF. The CDR3 bases are TGTGCCAGCAGCTTAGATAGGGGTAGCGGGAGAGTGCAGTACTTC. This chain uses TRBV11-2 with TRBJ2-7; the match to TRBD2 covers 9 bases. V was pared by 0 bases and J by 9 bases, with 9 bases of the junction left unmatched. This CDR3 is 15 amino acids long. Germline V gives CDR1 SGHAT, CDR2 FQNNGV.

The chain combines TRBV5-5 with TRBJ1-4, with D possibly matching TRBD1 (6 bases). The CDR3 is 14 residues long. V shed 0 bases and J shed 8 bases, with 11 bases lying between them. CDR1 and CDR2 from the germline V gene are SGHKS and YYEKEE (reference sequence). CDR3 sequence (DNA): TGTGCCAGCAGCTTGGACAGGGTTCGGGAAAAACTGTTTTTT. This encodes CASSLDRVREKLFF.

The genes are TRBV28 and TRBJ1-2; TRBD1 matches 8 bases. This CDR3 is 12 amino acids long. Trimming cost V 5 bases and J 4 bases; bases outside gene matches: 0. Germline loops: CDR1 MDHEN, CDR2 SYDVKM. The CDR3 DNA reads TGTGCCAGCAGTCAGGGGGCCTATGGCTACACCTTC. Encoded protein: CASSQGAYGYTF.

This chain connects TRBV24-1 to TRBJ2-2, with 14 bases fitting TRBD2. V lost 4 bases to trimming and J lost 3 bases; unmatched junction nucleotides: 3. From germline, CDR1 is KGHDR and CDR2 SFDVKD. The CDR3 runs 17 residues. Written as DNA, the CDR3 is TGTGCCACCAGTGAAACGGGACTAGCGGGGGACACCGGGGAGCTGTTTTTT. Its protein product is CATSETGLAGDTGELFF.

This clone was observed a single time. The chain links TRBV28 to TRBJ1-1, with unresolved D. Deletions cut 6 bases from V and 5 bases from J, with 10 bases between. Germline V gives CDR1 MDHEN, CDR2 SYDVKM. This CDR3 comprises 12 residues. DNA of the CDR3: TGTGCCAGCAGGCGTCGGGAAACTGAAGCTTTCTTT. Translating gives CASRRRETEAFF.

The rearrangement links TRBV29-1 to TRBJ1-6; TRBD1 aligns across 8 bases. V trimming: 6 bases; J trimming: 7 bases; junction bases outside the gene matches: 5. Germline CDR1 SQVTM, CDR2 ANQGSEA. This CDR3 has 13 amino acids. CDR3 loop: CSVQGAPNSPLHF. CDR3 nucleotides: TGCAGCGTGCAGGGGGCGCCCAATTCACCCCTCCACTTT.

The chain employs TRBV11-2 and TRBJ2-1; weak D call: TRBD2 (6 bases). The V gene's germline CDR1 is SGHAT and CDR2 FQNNGV. V lost 5 bases and J 7 bases, leaving 15 bases between the germline ends. The CDR3 extends over 14 amino acids. CDR3 DNA sequence: TGTGCCAGCAGCCGTTTGCGGGGTGGGAATGAGCAGTTCTTC. Translating it yields CASSRLRGGNEQFF.

This clone turned up a few times. The rearrangement joins TRBV4-1 to TRBJ1-2; 9 bases fit TRBD1. Germline-derived CDR1 and CDR2 are MGHRA and YSYEKL. The junction had 7 bases not matched to a gene; V was cut back by 4 bases and J by 4 bases. This CDR3 spans 15 amino acids. CDR3: CASSPSTTGGYGYTF. CDR3 bases: TGCGCCAGCAGCCCTTCTACGACAGGGGGCTATGGCTACACCTTC.

V and J are TRBV12-3 or TRBV12-4 and TRBJ1-2; the D gene is possibly TRBD1 (5 bases). V lost 3 bases, J lost 8 bases, and 10 bases lay in between. This CDR3 spans 12 amino acids. The CDR3 sequence is CASSLARGGYTF. The CDR3 DNA sequence: TGTGCCAGCAGTTTGGCAAGGGGAGGCTACACCTTC.

The chain has TRBV5-1 and TRBJ1-5; no clear D. The CDR3 loop spans 14 amino acids. In germline, CDR1 is SGHRS, CDR2 YFSETQ. V gave up 2 bases and J gave up 2 bases, with 8 bases separating them. CDR3 sequence: CASSLESGNQPQHF. DNA for the CDR3: TGCGCCAGCAGCTTAGAGTCGGGCAATCAGCCCCAGCATTTT.

The chain employs TRBV10-3 and TRBJ2-7; D ambiguous. The CDR3 consists of 13 residues. CDR1 is ENHRY and CDR2 is SYGVKD in the germline V gene. V lost 2 bases and J lost 5, with 10 bases in between. CDR3 in DNA: TGTGCCATCAGTGAGCCTCCGTCCGACGAGCAGTACTTC. Its translation: CAISEPPSDEQYF.

V and J are TRBV27 and TRBJ2-1, with 12 bases fitting TRBD2. V shed 5 bases, J shed 8 bases, and the junction held 7 bases outside the gene matches. This CDR3 spans 15 amino acids. CDR1 and CDR2 (germline): MNHEY, SMNVEV (reference sequence). The DNA of the CDR3 is TGTGCCAGCAGTATCTCTAGCGGGAGGGGGGATGAGCAGTTCTTC. This sequence encodes CASSISSGRGDEQFF.

The chain has TRBV3-1 (or the pseudogene TRBV3-2) and TRBJ2-7; D gene ambiguous. The CDR3 has 14 amino acids. Germline V gene data show CDR1 as LGHDT and CDR2 as YNNKEL (reference sequence). Trimming left V 1 base short and J 0 bases short, with 7 bases between. The CDR3 region is CASSQVTGSYEQYF. In nucleotides, the CDR3 is TGTGCCAGCAGCCAAGTTACCGGCTCCTACGAGCAGTACTTC.

This chain links TRBV6-5 with TRBJ2-1, with 7 nucleotides matching TRBD2. Trimming removed 3 bases from V and 7 bases from J; junction bases left unmatched: 12. The CDR3 spans 16 residues. Germline-derived CDR1 and CDR2 are MNHEY and SVGAGI. In nucleotides, the CDR3 is TGTGCCAGCAGTTATCGTCCGACTAGCCCCATGAATGAGCAGTTCTTC. It specifies CASSYRPTSPMNEQFF.

This clone was seen just once. The chain is built from TRBV10-2 and TRBJ2-1; TRBD2 aligns across 12 bases. J was trimmed by 4 bases and V by 4 bases; bases with no gene match: 2. Germline V gives CDR1 WSHSY, CDR2 SAAADI. The CDR3 is 15 residues long. Here the CDR3 reads CASSALAGGYNEQFF. For the CDR3, the DNA is TGCGCCAGCAGTGCCCTAGCGGGAGGGTACAATGAGCAGTTCTTC.

This chain links TRBV2 with TRBJ2-3; 11 bases are shared with TRBD2. V was pared by 4 bases and J by 1 base, with 4 bases of the junction left unmatched. Germline lookup yields CDR1 SNHLY and CDR2 FYNNEI. This CDR3 comprises 16 residues. The CDR3, as DNA: TGTGCCAGCAGTGGGCCGACTAGCGGGGGCACAGATACGCAGTATTTT. This sequence encodes CASSGPTSGGTDTQYF.

The chain employs TRBV30 and TRBJ2-6, with D perhaps TRBD1 (6 bases). From germline, CDR1 is GTSNPN and CDR2 SVGIG (reference sequence). There are 15 residues in the CDR3. V was trimmed by 3 bases and J by 5 bases, leaving 14 bases between them. The CDR3, as DNA: TGTGCCTGGAGCGACCGACAGGTTCGGGCCAACGTCCTGACTTTC. Protein: CAWSDRQVRANVLTF.

The genes are TRBV11-2 and TRBJ2-7; D perhaps matches TRBD1 (6 bases). In germline, CDR1 is SGHAT, CDR2 FQNNGV. The ends were cut back, 5 bases at V and 2 bases at J, with 16 bases in the middle. The CDR3 contains 15 residues. CDR3 nucleotides: TGTGCCAGCAGCCCCCAGCCGACAGGAACCTACGAGCAGTACTTC. Its translation is CASSPQPTGTYEQYF.